Below are 21 T cell receptor beta chains sequenced from a single sample in a study of T cell responses to AZD1222 COVID-19 vaccine. Sequencing was performed with immunoSEQ multiplex PCR; in TCRdb, only in-frame clones are kept and a portion is missing. This table holds 130,000 to 150,000 clones, about 89% found once. The starting material was peripheral blood, obtained on day 0 of AZD1222 vaccination. The source of these receptors is an adult in good health.

CDR3: CASSPEPGQGVGSPLHF. CDR3 in DNA: TGTGCCAGCTCACCCGAACCGGGACAGGGGGTTGGTTCACCCCTCCACTTT. The V call is TRBV18, the J call TRBJ1-6; TRBD1 matches 11 bases. The germline V gene has CDR1 KGHSH and CDR2 LQKENI. CDR3 length: 17 amino acids. The V segment lost 3 bases and the J segment 9 bases; nucleotides outside the gene matches: 10.

The chain links TRBV30 to TRBJ1-1, with 8 bases fitting TRBD1. The CDR3 consists of 15 residues. CDR1 is GTSNPN, CDR2 SVGIG, per germline (reference sequence). V lost 3 bases and J lost 1; bases outside the gene matches: 7. CDR3 nucleotides: TGTGCCTGGAGATCGAGACAGGGGTCGAACACTGAAGCTTTCTTT. It codes for CAWRSRQGSNTEAFF.

This chain connects TRBV6-2 or TRBV6-3 to TRBJ2-2; 7 nucleotides agree with TRBD2. Germline V lookup: CDR1 MNHEY, CDR2 SVGEGT. CDR3 length equals 17 residues. V shed 1 base and J 8 bases; nucleotides not matched to a gene: 13. The CDR3 reads CASSYLFFRLATGELFF. The CDR3 nucleotides are TGTGCCAGCAGTTACTTGTTTTTTCGACTAGCCACTGGGGAGCTGTTTTTT.

The rearrangement joins TRBV6-5 to TRBJ2-7, with TRBD2 matching 9 bases. Per germline, CDR1 MNHEY and CDR2 SVGAGI. V trimming: 8 bases; J trimming: 0 bases; junction bases outside the gene matches: 8. The CDR3 extends over 15 amino acids. The CDR3 region has the DNA TGTGCCAGCTCCGAGGCGGGAGGGGCCTCCTACGAGCAGTACTTC. This sequence encodes CASSEAGGASYEQYF.

V gene TRBV6-5 combines with J gene TRBJ1-2; 9 bases are a match to TRBD1. Germline assignment: CDR1 MNHEY and CDR2 SVGAGI. After removal of 7 bases from V and 6 bases from J, the junction contained 9 bases not matched to a gene. CDR3 length: 14 residues. The CDR3, as DNA: TGTGCCAGCACGCCGGGACAGGGATGGAATGGCTACACCTTC. It codes for CASTPGQGWNGYTF.

This clone was seen only a few times. The rearrangement links TRBV7-2 to TRBJ1-1; 9 positions agree with TRBD1. The CDR3 loop spans 14 amino acids. Germline V gene lookup returns CDR1 SGHTA and CDR2 FQGNSA. The V segment lost 5 bases and the J segment 4 bases; nucleotides outside the gene matches: 5. CDR3 nucleotides: TGTGCCAGCAGCCCACAGGGGGCTGGCACTGAAGCTTTCTTT. Amino acid sequence: CASSPQGAGTEAFF.

This chain links TRBV7-6 with TRBJ1-4, with D uncertain. CDR1 and CDR2 (germline): SGHVS, FNYEAQ. This CDR3 comprises 17 residues. V was trimmed by 1 base and J by 0 bases, leaving 12 bases between them. CDR3: CASSLEPRSATNEKLFF. CDR3 nucleotide sequence: TGTGCCAGCAGCTTAGAACCTAGAAGTGCAACTAATGAAAAACTGTTTTTT.

This rearrangement joins TRBV7-2 to TRBJ1-3; no clear D gene. Germline V gene lookup returns CDR1 SGHTA and CDR2 FQGNSA. V shed 3 bases and J shed 0 bases, with 3 bases lying between them. CDR3 length equals 13 residues. As DNA, the CDR3 is TGTGCCAGCAGCTTTACCTCTGGAAACACCATATATTTT. Translating gives CASSFTSGNTIYF.

The J gene is TRBJ1-6, the V gene TRBV3-1 (or the pseudogene TRBV3-2); 10 positions match TRBD1. After removal of 4 bases from V and 10 bases from J, the junction contained 7 bases not matched to a gene. CDR3 size: 15 residues. Germline-derived CDR1 and CDR2 are LGHDT and YNNKEL (reference sequence). The CDR3 DNA sequence: TGTGCCAGCAGCCCGGGACAGGGGATTGGGTCACCCCTCCACTTT. Residues: CASSPGQGIGSPLHF.

V is TRBV12-3 or TRBV12-4 and J is TRBJ1-1; D gene unclear. This CDR3 spans 13 amino acids. Trimming stripped 4 bases from V and 6 bases from J, with 12 bases between. The CDR3 region is CASSYLDGAEAFF. CDR3 DNA sequence: TGTGCCAGCAGTTATTTGGACGGGGCTGAAGCTTTCTTT.

The chain uses TRBV10-1 and TRBJ2-7; D unclear. CDR3 length: 12 residues. From germline, CDR1 is WNHNN and CDR2 SYGVQD (reference sequence). Trimming pared 8 bases from V and 3 bases from J, leaving 11 bases between. In DNA form, the CDR3 reads TGCGCCAGCGGAACTACCTACTACGAGCAGTACTTC. It specifies CASGTTYYEQYF.

The chain links TRBV28 to TRBJ1-1; perhaps TRBD1 as D (5 bases). Trimming cost V 3 bases and J 4 bases, with 12 bases left between them. Germline CDR1 reads MDHEN; CDR2 reads SYDVKM. The CDR3 is made up of 14 amino acids. The CDR3 nucleotides read TGTGCCAGCAGTTTGGTTTACGGGGGCACTGAAGCTTTCTTT. Protein: CASSLVYGGTEAFF.

The CDR3 DNA is TGCGCCAGCAGCTTGGCCCAGGCTGGGGCCAACGTCCTGACTTTC. Amino acids: CASSLAQAGANVLTF. The chain joins TRBV5-1 to TRBJ2-6; D gene unclear. Germline lookup yields CDR1 SGHRS and CDR2 YFSETQ. V gave up 0 bases and J gave up 2 bases, with 6 bases separating them. This CDR3 contains 15 residues.

The V call is TRBV3-1 (or the pseudogene TRBV3-2), the J call TRBJ1-2; D unclear. The CDR3 loop spans 14 amino acids. V was pared by 7 bases and J by 3 bases, with 15 bases between. Per the germline V gene, CDR1 is LGHDT and CDR2 is YNNKEL (reference sequence). CDR3 nucleotide sequence: TGTGCCAGCACCCCGTCCGGGTTAGACTATGGCTACACCTTC. Its translation is CASTPSGLDYGYTF.

The CDR3 DNA reads as TGTGCCAGCAGCCAAATTGGCAGTTCTAACTATGGCTACACCTTC. Translation: CASSQIGSSNYGYTF. The chain uses TRBV3-1 (or the pseudogene TRBV3-2) and TRBJ1-2, with D unresolved. The CDR3 covers 15 residues. V lost 2 bases and J lost 0, with 10 bases in between. Germline loops: CDR1 LGHDT, CDR2 YNNKEL (reference sequence).

The rearrangement links TRBV10-2 to TRBJ2-3, with TRBD2 matching 7 bases. In germline, CDR1 is WSHSY, CDR2 SAAADI. V shed 5 bases and J 0 bases; nucleotides not matched to a gene: 17. The CDR3 is made up of 19 amino acids. The CDR3: CASSPFWGRVGPSTDTQYF. Written as DNA, the CDR3 is TGCGCCAGCAGTCCTTTTTGGGGGAGGGTGGGTCCTAGCACAGATACGCAGTATTTT.

The rearrangement links TRBV28 to TRBJ1-5; D call uncertain. The CDR3 extends over 12 amino acids. The germline V and J ends were trimmed by 5 bases and 4 bases, with 6 bases remaining between them. CDR1 is MDHEN, CDR2 SYDVKM, per germline. The CDR3 protein is CASSRLNQPQHF. The CDR3 DNA reads TGTGCCAGCAGTCGACTAAATCAGCCCCAGCATTTT. Based on the CDR3 plus reference TRBV28 and TRBJ1-5, the full variable domain is DVKVTQSSRYLVKRTGEKVFLECVQDMDHENMFWYRQDPGLGLRLIYFSYDVKMKEKGDIPEGYSVSREKKERFSLILESASTNQTSMYLCASSRLNQPQHFGDGTRLSIL.

The chain carries TRBV19 and TRBJ2-7; 7 positions agree with TRBD2. This CDR3 is 15 amino acids long. Germline V gene lookup returns CDR1 LNHDA and CDR2 SQIVND (reference sequence). V lost 5 bases, J lost 3 bases, and 10 bases stayed unmatched. CDR3 nucleotides: TGTGCCAGTAGTGAGTGGGGCGGGAGAATCTACGAGCAGTACTTC. This translates into CASSEWGGRIYEQYF.

V gene TRBV27 combines with J gene TRBJ1-2, with unresolved D. The CDR3 has 15 residues. CDR1 is MNHEY and CDR2 is SMNVEV in the germline V gene (reference sequence). The V gene lost 5 bases and the J gene lost 0 bases, with 13 bases spanning the gap. CDR3 residues: CASSRAGLSNYGYTF. As DNA, the CDR3 is TGTGCCAGCAGTCGGGCAGGACTATCTAACTATGGCTACACCTTC.

This clone appeared a few times. The chain recombines TRBV7-2 with TRBJ2-1; 9 bases fit TRBD2. The germline V gene has CDR1 SGHTA and CDR2 FQGNSA. V shed 0 bases, J shed 7 bases, and the junction held 7 bases outside the gene matches. The CDR3 consists of 16 residues. CDR3 loop: CASSLAGSGRSNEQFF. The CDR3 DNA reads TGTGCCAGCAGCTTAGCAGGTAGCGGGAGATCAAATGAGCAGTTCTTC.

The chain uses TRBV5-1 and TRBJ1-1, with a tentative D call TRBD1 (6 bases). Trimming pared 0 bases from V and 1 base from J, leaving 7 bases between. Germline V gene lookup returns CDR1 SGHRS and CDR2 YFSETQ. CDR3 length equals 14 residues. The CDR3, as DNA: TGCGCCAGCAGCTTGGCGGGACAGAACACTGAAGCTTTCTTT. It codes for CASSLAGQNTEAFF.